The 20 T cell receptor beta chains below all came from one sample that was sequenced in a study of OX40 agonist ivuxolimab in advanced cancers. Measured with immunoSEQ multiplex PCR; TCRdb has only the in-frame clones, and not every one. The table has about 46,000 clones, more than 70% seen once; the top ten hold 12%. The specimen was CD4+ or CD8+ T cells sorted from blood, collected in a trial of the OX40 agonist ivuxolimab. These receptor sequences come from an adult with an advanced solid tumor such as melanoma, head and neck, liver or kidney cancer.

The CDR3 DNA follows: TGTGCCAGCAGCGACCGGGACACAGGGGCTTTCTTT. Residues: CASSDRDTGAFF. The V call is TRBV9, the J call TRBJ1-1, with D possibly being TRBD1 (6 bases). Germline V lookup: CDR1 SGDLS, CDR2 YYNGEE. With 3 bases removed from V and 11 bases from J, the gap between germline ends came to 14 bases. CDR3 length: 12 residues.

As DNA, the CDR3 is TGTGCCAGCAGTTTGGCACAGTCCTACACTGAAGCTTTCTTT. It specifies CASSLAQSYTEAFF. The chain couples TRBV27 to TRBJ1-1; D gene unclear. The V end lost 3 bases, the J end lost 3 bases, and 11 bases lay between the germline ends. This CDR3 is built from 14 residues. Germline V lookup: CDR1 MNHEY, CDR2 SMNVEV (reference sequence).

This chain links TRBV29-1 with TRBJ2-1; 9 nucleotides line up with TRBD1. CDR3 length: 14 residues. Germline V lookup: CDR1 SQVTM, CDR2 ANQGSEA. CDR3 loop: CTITGTGYRNEQFF. CDR3 in DNA: TGCACTATAACCGGGACAGGGTATAGGAATGAGCAGTTCTTC.

Only a few counts were recorded for this clone. The chain uses TRBV19 and TRBJ2-5; D perhaps matches TRBD2 (6 bases). The CDR3 contains 14 residues. Germline loops: CDR1 LNHDA, CDR2 SQIVND (reference sequence). Trimming cost V 6 bases and J 0 bases, with 11 bases left between them. This CDR3 is CASRGSGYQETQYF. The CDR3 region has the DNA TGTGCCAGTAGGGGTAGCGGCTACCAAGAGACCCAGTACTTC. Full variable domain (outside the CDR3, taken from reference TRBV19 and TRBJ2-5): DGGITQSPKYLFRKEGQNVTLSCEQNLNHDAMYWYRQDPGQGLRLIYYSQIVNDFQKGDIAEGYSVSREKKESFPLTVTSAQKNPTAFYLCASRGSGYQETQYFGPGTRLLVL.

V and J are TRBV27 and TRBJ2-3, with TRBD2 matching 9 bases. The CDR3 is 17 residues long. V shed 0 bases, J shed 8 bases, and the junction held 12 bases outside the gene matches. The V gene's germline CDR1 is MNHEY and CDR2 SMNVEV (reference sequence). In DNA, the CDR3 is TGTGCCAGCAGTTTATCGCGCGGGGGGGCCGCGGGGCGTACGCAGTATTTT. The encoded protein is CASSLSRGGAAGRTQYF.

The chain joins TRBV28 to TRBJ1-1; 8 bases fit TRBD1. Germline-derived CDR1 and CDR2 are MDHEN and SYDVKM. The trim removed 7 bases at V and 3 bases at J, leaving 10 bases unmatched. CDR3 length: 15 residues. CDR3 nucleotide sequence: TGTGCCAGCACTGAGGACAGGGACGATGACACTGAAGCTTTCTTT. Its translation is CASTEDRDDDTEAFF.

The chain has TRBV15 and TRBJ1-4, with 7 bases aligning to TRBD1. The CDR3 consists of 18 residues. The J segment lost 0 bases and the V segment lost 3 bases, leaving 10 bases of the junction unmatched. Germline loops: CDR1 LNHNV, CDR2 YYDKDF (reference sequence). CDR3 bases: TGTGCCACCAGCAGCGCGAGGGGGCTGGGGACAACTAATGAAAAACTGTTTTTT. This encodes CATSSARGLGTTNEKLFF.

This chain joins TRBV30 and TRBJ1-5; possibly TRBD1 for D (5 bases). V was trimmed by 3 bases and J by 4 bases, leaving 13 bases between them. The CDR3 is made up of 14 amino acids. The germline CDR1 and CDR2 sequences are GTSNPN and SVGIG (reference sequence). CDR3 in amino acids: CAWRETGQNQPQHF. The CDR3 region has the DNA TGTGCCTGGAGGGAAACCGGACAAAATCAGCCCCAGCATTTT.

This sequence joins TRBV4-2 and TRBJ2-1, with D unresolved. This CDR3 spans 13 amino acids. The V gene lost 1 base and the J gene lost 7 bases, with 8 bases spanning the gap. Germline-derived CDR1 and CDR2 are LGHNA and YNFKEQ. For the CDR3, the DNA is TGTGCCAGCAGCCAAGTCAGCGAAAATGAGCAGTTCTTC. Protein: CASSQVSENEQFF.

The gene calls are TRBV9 and TRBJ2-6; D ambiguous. Germline CDR1 is SGDLS and CDR2 is YYNGEE. The CDR3 is made up of 15 amino acids. V gave up 1 base and J gave up 0 bases, with 5 bases separating them. The CDR3 is CASSVSFSGANVLTF. The CDR3, as DNA: TGTGCCAGCAGCGTATCTTTCTCTGGGGCCAACGTCCTGACTTTC. The whole variable domain, filled in from reference TRBV9 and TRBJ2-6, reads DSGVTQTPKHLITATGQRVTLRCSPRSGDLSVYWYQQSLDQGLQFLIQYYNGEERAKGNILERFSAQQFPDLHSELNLSSLELGDSALYFCASSVSFSGANVLTFGAGSRLTVL.

The chain links TRBV10-1 to TRBJ2-6; D could derive from TRBD1 or TRBD2 (5 bases each). Germline lookup yields CDR1 WNHNN and CDR2 SYGVQD (reference sequence). CDR3 length: 16 amino acids. V was pared by 6 bases and J by 0 bases, with 12 bases between. The CDR3 protein is CASRKGPRSGANVLTF. The CDR3 DNA sequence: TGCGCCAGCAGAAAGGGACCGCGCTCTGGGGCCAACGTCCTGACTTTC.

The rearrangement uses TRBV6-1 and TRBJ2-1; TRBD1 matches 7 bases. Germline V gene sequence: CDR1 MNHNS, CDR2 SASEGT. The length of the CDR3 is 13 residues. V lost 6 bases and J lost 6; bases outside the gene matches: 5. The CDR3 DNA sequence: TGTGCCAGCAGGGGACAGAGTGCCAATGAGCAGTTCTTC. Translating gives CASRGQSANEQFF.

This clone was picked up one time. The V and J genes are TRBV29-1 and TRBJ1-2; D is uncertain. Trimming removed 5 bases at V and 0 bases at J, with 10 bases between. Germline V lookup: CDR1 SQVTM, CDR2 ANQGSEA. This CDR3 region has 13 residues. This chain's CDR3 is CSVYPVPNYGYTF. CDR3 nucleotides: TGCAGCGTTTATCCGGTGCCTAACTATGGCTACACCTTC.

The chain couples TRBV28 to TRBJ2-7; D gene unclear. CDR1 MDHEN and CDR2 SYDVKM come from the germline V gene. The CDR3 runs 14 residues. The V and J ends lost 3 bases and 0 bases respectively, with 9 bases between them. The CDR3 nucleotides read TGTGCCAGCAGTTTCACCTATAGCTCCTACGAGCAGTACTTC. Its protein is CASSFTYSSYEQYF.

As for this clone: Lacking the conserved final phenylalanine or tryptophan, this CDR3 likely reflects a read error. This chain uses TRBV6-5 with TRBJ1-1; D remains unclear. Trimming stripped 0 bases from V and 0 bases from J, with 8 bases between. From germline, CDR1 is MNHEY and CDR2 SVGAGI. This CDR3 has 15 amino acids. CDR3 amino acids: CASSYSKTLNTEAFS. CDR3 bases: TGTGCCAGCAGTTACTCGAAGACTTTGAACACTGAAGCTTTCTCT.

This chain joins TRBV7-8 and TRBJ1-2; D is unresolved. The ends were cut back, 1 base at V and 4 bases at J, with 19 bases in the middle. CDR1 SGHVS and CDR2 FQNEAQ come from the germline V gene. The CDR3 runs to 17 residues. As DNA, the CDR3 is TGTGCCAGCAGCTTAGTAGGTTCCCTAGATTCACCCTATGGCTACACCTTC. As protein: CASSLVGSLDSPYGYTF.

This chain joins TRBV9 and TRBJ2-5; D could derive from TRBD1 or TRBD2 (5 bases each). The CDR3 runs 15 residues. Germline V gene data show CDR1 as SGDLS and CDR2 as YYNGEE. V was clipped by 0 bases and J by 0 bases, with 9 bases between them. For the CDR3, the DNA is TGTGCCAGCAGCGTAGGAGGGACCTACCAAGAGACCCAGTACTTC. Amino acids: CASSVGGTYQETQYF.

The sample holds one count of this clone. V is TRBV6-6 and J is TRBJ1-6; 9 nucleotides match TRBD1. The CDR3 has 16 residues. Germline V CDR1 and CDR2: MNHNY, SVGAGI (reference sequence). The V gene end was trimmed by 6 bases and the J gene end by 8 bases; junction bases not matched to a gene: 11. As DNA, the CDR3 is TGTGCCAGCAGCGAGGGACAGGGCCCGGGGGATTCACCCCTCCACTTT. It yields the protein CASSEGQGPGDSPLHF.

In nucleotides, the CDR3 is TGTGCCTGGATCCCTGTGGGACAGGGGATCAGTGGCTACACCTTC. Translation: CAWIPVGQGISGYTF. V and J are TRBV30 and TRBJ1-2, with 10 bases matching TRBD1. Germline CDR1 reads GTSNPN; CDR2 reads SVGIG (reference sequence). J was trimmed by 7 bases and V by 4 bases; bases with no gene match: 12. The CDR3 length is 15 residues.

The genes are TRBV30 and TRBJ1-2; D might be TRBD1 (6 bases). Germline assignment: CDR1 GTSNPN and CDR2 SVGIG (reference sequence). The V gene lost 2 bases and the J gene lost 3 bases, with 13 bases spanning the gap. The CDR3 consists of 14 residues. CDR3 sequence: CAWSPTQGYYGYTF. The CDR3 nucleotides are TGTGCCTGGAGTCCTACACAGGGCTACTATGGCTACACCTTC.